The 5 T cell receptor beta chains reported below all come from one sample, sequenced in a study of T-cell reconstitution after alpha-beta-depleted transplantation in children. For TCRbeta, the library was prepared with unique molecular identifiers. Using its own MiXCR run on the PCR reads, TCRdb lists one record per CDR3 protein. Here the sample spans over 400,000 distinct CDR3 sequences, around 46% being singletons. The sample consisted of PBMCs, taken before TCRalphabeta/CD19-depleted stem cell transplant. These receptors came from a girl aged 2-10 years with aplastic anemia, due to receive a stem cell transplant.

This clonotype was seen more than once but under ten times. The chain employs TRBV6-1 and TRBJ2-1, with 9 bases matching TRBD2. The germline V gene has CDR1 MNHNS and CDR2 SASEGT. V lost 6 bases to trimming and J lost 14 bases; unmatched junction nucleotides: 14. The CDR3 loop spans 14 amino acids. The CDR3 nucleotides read TGTGCCAGCAGCCCCCCCGGCGGGAGGGCCCGGGAGTTCTTC. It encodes CASSPPGGRAREFF.

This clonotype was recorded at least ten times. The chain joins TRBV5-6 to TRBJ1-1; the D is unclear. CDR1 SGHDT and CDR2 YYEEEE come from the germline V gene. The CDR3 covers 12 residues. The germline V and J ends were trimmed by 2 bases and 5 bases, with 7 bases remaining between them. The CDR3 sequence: CASSFARTEAFF. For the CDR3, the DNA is TGTGCCAGCAGCTTTGCACGGACTGAAGCTTTCTTT.

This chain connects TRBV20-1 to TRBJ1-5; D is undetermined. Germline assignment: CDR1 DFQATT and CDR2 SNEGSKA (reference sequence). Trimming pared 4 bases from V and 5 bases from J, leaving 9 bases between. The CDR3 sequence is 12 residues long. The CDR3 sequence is CSATTVHQPQHF. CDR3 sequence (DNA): TGCAGTGCTACGACCGTACATCAGCCCCAGCATTTT.

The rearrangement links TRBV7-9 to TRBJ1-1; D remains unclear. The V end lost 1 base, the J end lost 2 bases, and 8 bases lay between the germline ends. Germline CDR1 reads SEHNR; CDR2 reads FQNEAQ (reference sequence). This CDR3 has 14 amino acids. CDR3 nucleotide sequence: TGTGCCAGCAGCTTAGAGTCCAGAAACACTGAAGCTTTCTTT. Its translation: CASSLESRNTEAFF.

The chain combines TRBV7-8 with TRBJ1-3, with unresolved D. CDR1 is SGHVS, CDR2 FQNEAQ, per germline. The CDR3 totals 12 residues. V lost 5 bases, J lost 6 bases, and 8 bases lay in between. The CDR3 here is CASSPSPNTIYF. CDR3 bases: TGTGCCAGCAGCCCCTCCCCAAACACCATATATTTT.